One and the same sample provided the 28 T cell receptor beta chains below, sequenced in a study of Graves' ophthalmopathy and Graves' hyperthyroidism. The authors amplified TCR beta CDR3 regions from RNA transcripts. The library came from an HTBI-primed first-round RT-PCR and a second-round multiplex PCR. TCRdb called the multiplex PCR reads again in MiXCR, with one record for every CDR3 protein. The sample shows about 160,000 distinct CDR3 sequences, less than 45% of them seen only once. The specimen sequenced was peripheral blood. All receptors derive from a woman in her thirties or forties with Graves' ophthalmopathy.

In this sample, this clonotype turned up many times. The V and J genes are TRBV4-1 and TRBJ1-5, with 7 positions matching TRBD1. V was clipped by 1 base and J by 5 bases; unmatched bases: 5. Germline V gives CDR1 MGHRA, CDR2 YSYEKL. This CDR3 contains 15 residues. The CDR3 is CASSQAAGGDQPQHF. The CDR3 nucleotides are TGCGCCAGCAGCCAAGCGGCAGGGGGTGATCAGCCCCAGCATTTT.

This clonotype occurred many times. The CDR3 DNA follows: TGTGCCAGCAGCTTAGTAGGGGGGGGAAAAGAGACCCAGTACTTC. As protein: CASSLVGGGKETQYF. V gene TRBV7-2 combines with J gene TRBJ2-5, with a possible D match to TRBD2 (7 bases). V lost 1 base and J lost 3, with 12 bases in between. This CDR3 is built from 15 residues. The V gene's germline CDR1 is SGHTA and CDR2 FQGNSA.

This clonotype was seen at least ten times. The chain joins TRBV10-2 to TRBJ2-5; TRBD1 aligns across 7 bases. CDR1 WSHSY and CDR2 SAAADI come from the germline V gene. The CDR3 contains 15 residues. V was clipped by 2 bases and J by 2 bases; unmatched bases: 5. The CDR3 DNA follows: TGCGCCAGCAGTGAGCGCCTACAGGGGCAAGAGACCCAGTACTTC. Translating gives CASSERLQGQETQYF.

This chain joins TRBV27 and TRBJ2-7; possibly TRBD2 for D (5 bases). From germline, CDR1 is MNHEY and CDR2 SMNVEV (reference sequence). Trimming cost V 0 bases and J 7 bases, with 10 bases left between them. CDR3 length: 13 residues. CDR3 in amino acids: CASSLSFRGEQYF. DNA for the CDR3: TGTGCCAGCAGTTTATCCTTTCGAGGGGAGCAGTACTTC.

This clonotype was detected ten times or more. V is TRBV18 and J is TRBJ1-1; D remains unclear. This CDR3 is 15 amino acids long. Between the trimmed V and J ends, which lost 3 bases and 2 bases, there was a span of 13 bases. Germline CDR1 and CDR2: KGHSH and LQKENI. The CDR3 nucleotides are TGTGCCAGCTCACCCCAGGACGGAATAAACACTGAAGCTTTCTTT. Protein sequence: CASSPQDGINTEAFF.

This clonotype was seen repeatedly, ten times or more. The V gene is TRBV20-1, the J gene TRBJ1-5; tentatively, D is TRBD1 (6 bases). V dropped 6 bases and J dropped 3 bases, with 15 bases sitting between them. CDR3 length: 14 residues. Germline CDR1 and CDR2: DFQATT and SNEGSKA (reference sequence). The CDR3 nucleotides read TGCAGTGCCCAGGGGTACAGTGACAATCAGCCCCAGCATTTT. Its protein product is CSAQGYSDNQPQHF.

CDR3 loop: CASSTRTEGGEAFF. CDR3 nucleotide sequence: TGTGCCAGCAGCACAAGGACAGAAGGGGGGGAAGCTTTCTTT. This sequence joins TRBV9 and TRBJ1-1; the D gene is possibly TRBD1 (6 bases). In germline, CDR1 is SGDLS, CDR2 YYNGEE. The CDR3 runs 14 residues. The ends were cut back, 4 bases at V and 8 bases at J, with 18 bases in the middle.

This clonotype showed up many times. The chain is built from TRBV28 and TRBJ2-7; possibly TRBD2 for D (7 bases). Trimming took off 6 bases at V and 0 bases at J, with 15 bases between the two ends. CDR1 and CDR2 (germline): MDHEN, SYDVKM. CDR3 length: 15 amino acids. DNA for the CDR3: TGTGCCAGCAGGCGGGAGAGGGGGAGCTCCTACGAGCAGTACTTC. Protein sequence: CASRRERGSSYEQYF.

This clonotype has at least ten counts. The chain is built from TRBV6-2 or TRBV6-3 and TRBJ2-5; 7 bases fit TRBD2. Germline CDR1 and CDR2: MNHEY and SVGEGT. J was trimmed by 2 bases and V by 4 bases; bases with no gene match: 4. The CDR3 contains 14 residues. The CDR3 reads CASSWTRTQETQYF. The CDR3 nucleotides read TGTGCCAGCAGTTGGACTAGGACACAAGAGACCCAGTACTTC.

This clonotype was counted many times. V usage is TRBV13 and J usage is TRBJ2-7; D gene ambiguous. The CDR3 length is 15 residues. Deletions cut 5 bases from V and 2 bases from J, with 16 bases between. CDR1 is PRHDT and CDR2 is FYEKMQ in the germline V gene (reference sequence). The CDR3: CASSGNTASTYEQYF. CDR3 DNA sequence: TGTGCCAGCAGCGGGAACACAGCAAGCACCTACGAGCAGTACTTC.

This clonotype was counted at least ten times. V usage is TRBV5-1 and J usage is TRBJ2-6, with D perhaps TRBD2 (6 bases). Trimming took off 0 bases at V and 7 bases at J, with 8 bases between the two ends. The CDR3 is 14 amino acids. In germline, CDR1 is SGHRS, CDR2 YFSETQ. The CDR3 DNA reads as TGCGCCAGCAGCTTGGAGGGAGGAGCCAACGTCCTGACTTTC. As protein: CASSLEGGANVLTF.

V and J are TRBV7-8 and TRBJ1-2; the D gene is possibly TRBD1 (5 bases). V was pared by 4 bases and J by 7 bases, with 13 bases between. The germline V gene has CDR1 SGHVS and CDR2 FQNEAQ. This CDR3 has 13 amino acids. The CDR3 coding sequence is TGTGCCAGCAGCTGGGACCAGATGGGTGGCTACACCTTC. Translating gives CASSWDQMGGYTF.

The chain couples TRBV28 to TRBJ2-7, with a possible D match to TRBD2 (5 bases). Trimming left V 5 bases short and J 7 bases short, with 15 bases between. This CDR3 comprises 13 residues. Germline V gene data show CDR1 as MDHEN and CDR2 as SYDVKM. CDR3 nucleotides: TGTGCCAGCAGTGACCCCTCCTCGGGGGAGCAGTACTTC. Protein: CASSDPSSGEQYF.

This clonotype showed up many times. It is likely a read error, because the conserved phenylalanine at the end of the CDR3 is missing. This chain uses TRBV12-3 or TRBV12-4 with TRBJ1-2; 8 nucleotides match TRBD1. With 7 bases clipped from V and 0 bases from J, the junction kept 13 bases outside the gene matches. This CDR3 is 17 amino acids long. The CDR3 DNA sequence: TGTGCCAGCACCAAGGACAGGGCCCTCGGAGCTAACTATGGCTACACCCTC. Translating gives CASTKDRALGANYGYTL.

Many counts were recorded for this clonotype. The chain couples TRBV5-1 to TRBJ2-6; no definite D call. The CDR3 is 14 residues long. Trimming cost V 3 bases and J 3 bases, with 7 bases left between them. The germline V gene encodes CDR1 SGHRS and CDR2 YFSETQ. The CDR3 DNA is TGCGCCAGCAGCTGGAAAAATGGGGCCAACGTCCTGACTTTC. Encoded protein: CASSWKNGANVLTF.

V is TRBV11-2 and J is TRBJ2-7; weak D call: TRBD2 (6 bases). The CDR3 covers 17 residues. Trimming removed 2 bases from V and 0 bases from J, with 17 bases in between. In germline, CDR1 is SGHAT, CDR2 FQNNGV. CDR3 bases: TGTGCCAGCAGCTTAACCCTCGGCGGGGCGAGCTCCTACGAGCAGTACTTC. This gives the protein CASSLTLGGASSYEQYF. The full variable domain, with the rest looked up from reference TRBV11-2 and TRBJ2-7, is EAGVAQSPRYKIIEKRQSVAFWCNPISGHATLYWYQQILGQGPKLLIQFQNNGVVDDSQLPKDRFSAERLKGVDSTLKIQPAKLEDSAVYLCASSLTLGGASSYEQYFGPGTRLTVT.

At least ten counts were recorded for this clonotype. The V and J genes are TRBV7-2 and TRBJ2-5; no firm D call. Germline CDR1 and CDR2: SGHTA and FQGNSA. CDR3 length equals 13 residues. V was pared by 1 base and J by 4 bases, with 7 bases between. The CDR3 DNA is TGTGCCAGCAGCTTAGTTCTGAGAGAGACCCAGTACTTC. The encoded protein is CASSLVLRETQYF.

This chain joins TRBV24-1 and TRBJ2-2; 8 bases align to TRBD2. Germline V gives CDR1 KGHDR, CDR2 SFDVKD. The CDR3 covers 15 residues. J gave up 6 bases and V 4 bases, and 6 bases lay outside the gene matches. In nucleotides, the CDR3 is TGTGCCACCAGTGAAGAGCGGGAGCGGGCCGGGGAGCTGTTTTTT. This codes for CATSEERERAGELFF.

This clonotype has ten or more counts. The chain links TRBV30 to TRBJ1-1; D not certain. CDR1 is GTSNPN and CDR2 is SVGIG in the germline V gene (reference sequence). This CDR3 is 13 amino acids long. The V end was cut by 3 bases, the J end by 2 bases, with 10 bases between. DNA for the CDR3: TGTGCCTGGAGGGGTGGGGTTAACACTGAAGCTTTCTTT. Protein: CAWRGGVNTEAFF.

The chain carries TRBV27 and TRBJ2-2, with 13 nucleotides matching TRBD2. CDR1 and CDR2 (germline): MNHEY, SMNVEV (reference sequence). This CDR3 contains 14 residues. The ends lost 10 bases at V and 7 bases at J; junction bases unmatched: 6. The CDR3 is CATKGLAGYGELFF. Here the CDR3 DNA reads TGTGCCACCAAGGGACTAGCGGGATACGGGGAGCTGTTTTTT.

This clonotype came up many times. The chain couples TRBV11-3 to TRBJ1-1; the D gene is possibly TRBD1 (5 bases). There are 14 residues in the CDR3. CDR1 SGHNT and CDR2 YENEEA come from the germline V gene. The V end was cut by 4 bases, the J end by 3 bases, with 12 bases between. This chain's CDR3 is CASSSSLGDTEAFF. CDR3 DNA sequence: TGTGCCAGCAGCTCGTCATTAGGGGACACTGAAGCTTTCTTT.

There are many counts of this clonotype. V is TRBV12-3 or TRBV12-4 and J is TRBJ1-1; possible D gene TRBD1, 5 bases. The CDR3 contains 14 residues. The V end was cut by 1 base, the J end by 3 bases, with 9 bases between. CDR3 in amino acids: CASSLVGADTEAFF. The CDR3 DNA reads TGTGCCAGCAGTTTAGTAGGGGCCGACACTGAAGCTTTCTTT.

The chain combines TRBV6-4 with TRBJ1-2; D perhaps matches TRBD1 (6 bases). This CDR3 contains 13 residues. Trimming pared 5 bases from V and 4 bases from J, leaving 11 bases between. CDR1 is MRHNA, CDR2 SNTAGT, per germline. This CDR3 is CASSLQGTYGYTF. Written as DNA, the CDR3 is TGTGCCAGCAGTCTACAGGGTACCTATGGCTACACCTTC.

Ten or more counts support this clonotype. V gene TRBV18 combines with J gene TRBJ1-1; possible D gene TRBD1, 5 bases. The germline V gene has CDR1 KGHSH and CDR2 LQKENI. Trimming left V 4 bases short and J 0 bases short, with 18 bases between. The CDR3 spans 17 residues. The CDR3 is CASSQNGGSRMNTEAFF. CDR3 DNA: TGTGCCAGCTCACAAAATGGGGGGAGTCGAATGAACACTGAAGCTTTCTTT.

In its sample, this clonotype was seen many times. This chain uses TRBV6-5 with TRBJ2-4; maybe TRBD1 (6 bases). With 2 bases removed from V and 1 base from J, the gap between germline ends came to 6 bases. There are 14 residues in the CDR3. Germline CDR1 is MNHEY and CDR2 is SVGAGI. CDR3 protein: CASSYDRAKNIQYF. DNA for the CDR3: TGTGCCAGCAGTTACGACAGGGCCAAAAACATTCAGTACTTC.

This clonotype showed up many times. This chain uses TRBV19 with TRBJ1-1, with 8 bases fitting TRBD1. The CDR3 is 15 residues long. The ends lost 7 bases at V and 1 base at J; junction bases unmatched: 8. Germline V lookup: CDR1 LNHDA, CDR2 SQIVND (reference sequence). The CDR3 is CASIEGQGGNTEAFF. In DNA, the CDR3 is TGTGCCAGTATTGAAGGACAGGGTGGGAACACTGAAGCTTTCTTT. The full variable domain, rest sourced from reference TRBV19 and TRBJ1-1, is DGGITQSPKYLFRKEGQNVTLSCEQNLNHDAMYWYRQDPGQGLRLIYYSQIVNDFQKGDIAEGYSVSREKKESFPLTVTSAQKNPTAFYLCASIEGQGGNTEAFFGQGTRLTVV.

This clonotype appeared many times. This chain uses TRBV2 with TRBJ1-2, with 9 bases fitting TRBD1. J was trimmed by 4 bases and V by 7 bases; bases with no gene match: 10. Germline V gives CDR1 SNHLY, CDR2 FYNNEI. CDR3 size: 15 residues. The CDR3: CASTTPRTGAYGYTF. CDR3 DNA sequence: TGTGCCAGCACCACCCCTCGGACAGGGGCCTATGGCTACACCTTC.

This clonotype was observed a handful of times. The rearrangement joins TRBV7-2 to TRBJ1-6; the match to TRBD1 covers 7 bases. The CDR3 is 15 amino acids. V lost 6 bases, J lost 10 bases, and 12 bases stayed unmatched. Per the germline V gene, CDR1 is SGHTA and CDR2 is FQGNSA. This CDR3 reads CASRGRTGENSPLHF. The CDR3 region has the DNA TGTGCCAGCAGGGGACGAACAGGGGAGAACTCACCCCTCCACTTT.